The 13 T cell receptor beta chains below come from one sample, sequenced in a study of T-cell memory formation after mild COVID-19. In TCRdb, the 5' RACE reads were re-called with MiXCR into one record per CDR3 protein. This table has under 650,000 distinct CDR3 sequences, around 17% appearing once. Source material: PBMCs or a T cell subset sorted from them (not recorded which). These TCRs come from an adult woman who had mild COVID-19 (a few samples of this study predate the infection). Cell type and time point are not known.

The gene calls are TRBV9 and TRBJ1-3; D gene unclear. Germline loops: CDR1 SGDLS, CDR2 YYNGEE. The CDR3 loop spans 14 amino acids. V was trimmed by 0 bases and J by 0 bases, leaving 4 bases between them. The CDR3 DNA is TGTGCCAGCAGCGTAGACTACTCTGGAAACACCATATATTTT. Encoded protein: CASSVDYSGNTIYF.

This clonotype showed up just a few times. V and J are TRBV24-1 and TRBJ1-1, with 9 positions matching TRBD1. CDR3 length: 13 amino acids. Germline CDR1 reads KGHDR; CDR2 reads SFDVKD. V was pared by 7 bases and J by 3 bases, with 2 bases of the junction left unmatched. The CDR3 nucleotides read TGTGCCACCAGACGGACAGGGGACACTGAAGCTTTCTTT. Translation: CATRRTGDTEAFF.

In this sample, this clonotype turned up once. The chain carries TRBV6-6 and TRBJ2-1, with D possibly TRBD2 on 6 matching bases. CDR1 is MNHNY and CDR2 is SVGAGI in the germline V gene (reference sequence). Trimming stripped 6 bases from V and 3 bases from J, with 18 bases between. This CDR3 is 16 amino acids long. CDR3 nucleotide sequence: TGTGCCAGCAGGGATTCGGGCCCAGCGGGCTACAATGAGCAGTTCTTC. This sequence encodes CASRDSGPAGYNEQFF.

The chain uses TRBV5-1 and TRBJ2-1; no firm D call. With 0 bases removed from V and 5 bases from J, the gap between germline ends came to 12 bases. Germline-derived CDR1 and CDR2 are SGHRS and YFSETQ. The CDR3 covers 15 residues. In nucleotides, the CDR3 is TGCGCCAGCAGCTTGGCCTTCCAGACCGACAATGAGCAGTTCTTC. It codes for CASSLAFQTDNEQFF.

This clonotype turned up a few times. The chain uses TRBV7-9 and TRBJ1-5; D uncertain. V was shortened by 5 bases and J by 2 bases, with 7 bases between the two germline ends. CDR1 and CDR2 from the germline V gene are SEHNR and FQNEAQ (reference sequence). This CDR3 has 13 residues. The CDR3 is CASSRLGNQPQHF. CDR3 coding DNA: TGTGCCAGCAGCCGGTTAGGCAATCAGCCCCAGCATTTT.

This clonotype was seen ten or more times. The chain carries TRBV4-1 and TRBJ2-1, with a tentative D call TRBD2 (6 bases). Trimming left V 1 base short and J 4 bases short, with 11 bases between. The CDR3 totals 15 residues. Germline CDR1 MGHRA, CDR2 YSYEKL. The CDR3 coding sequence is TGCGCCAGCAGCCAAGTTATTAGCGGATACAATGAGCAGTTCTTC. Its protein is CASSQVISGYNEQFF.

Only a few counts were recorded for this clonotype. Written as DNA, the CDR3 is TGCAGTGGATCGGTAGCGGGTAAAGAGACCCAGTACTTC. Amino acids: CSGSVAGKETQYF. The V and J genes are TRBV20-1 and TRBJ2-5, with 7 bases that match TRBD2. The CDR3 runs 13 residues. J gave up 3 bases and V 7 bases, and 8 bases lay outside the gene matches. Looked up from germline, CDR1 is DFQATT and CDR2 is SNEGSKA (reference sequence).

This clonotype was seen only a few times. The chain recombines TRBV9 with TRBJ2-7; D assignment may be TRBD1 or TRBD2 (5 bases each). The CDR3 runs to 15 residues. Germline assignment: CDR1 SGDLS and CDR2 YYNGEE. The germline V and J ends were trimmed by 0 bases and 1 base, with 11 bases remaining between them. CDR3 sequence: CASSVAARESYEQYF. The CDR3 DNA is TGTGCCAGCAGCGTAGCTGCCAGGGAGTCCTACGAGCAGTACTTC.

In DNA, the CDR3 is TGTGCCAGCAGCGACCGTCCTACGGCCTACGAGCAGTACTTC. This gives the protein CASSDRPTAYEQYF. The chain uses TRBV6-5 and TRBJ2-7, with D unclear. The CDR3 consists of 14 residues. From germline, CDR1 is MNHEY and CDR2 SVGAGI. The V end was cut by 6 bases, the J end by 2 bases, with 14 bases between.

This clonotype was found many times. The genes are TRBV12-3 or TRBV12-4 and TRBJ2-1, with D unresolved. The CDR3 is 10 residues long. With 3 bases removed from V and 9 bases from J, the gap between germline ends came to 3 bases. The CDR3 bases are TGTGCCAGCAGTTTCCTTGAGCAGTTCTTC. It encodes CASSFLEQFF.

J is TRBJ2-1 and V is TRBV7-9; D not certain. V lost 5 bases, J lost 8 bases, and 22 bases lay in between. CDR1 SEHNR and CDR2 FQNEAQ come from the germline V gene (reference sequence). This CDR3 comprises 16 residues. Here the CDR3 DNA reads TGTGCCAGCAGCCCCCGGTGGTGGGGTACTACGGATGAGCAGTTCTTC. Translating gives CASSPRWWGTTDEQFF.

The sample holds a few counts of this clonotype. CDR3 residues: CASSGGTGVNYGYTF. The CDR3 nucleotides are TGTGCCAGCAGCGGGGGGACAGGTGTTAACTATGGCTACACCTTC. The rearrangement joins TRBV7-6 to TRBJ1-2, with 8 positions matching TRBD1. CDR3 length: 15 amino acids. Germline V gene lookup returns CDR1 SGHVS and CDR2 FNYEAQ. The junction had 6 bases not matched to a gene; V was cut back by 5 bases and J by 1 base.

With respect to this clonotype: At one end the junction does not follow the germline gene, possibly because of a read error. The V call is TRBV7-7, the J call TRBJ2-3; the D gene is possibly TRBD1 (6 bases). The CDR3 is made up of 15 amino acids. Germline CDR1 is SSHAT and CDR2 is FNYEAQ (reference sequence). The CDR3 region is CASSSTGFTTDTQYF. CDR3 bases: TGTGCTAGCAGCTCTACAGGGTTCACAACAGATACGCAGTATTTT.